This T cell receptor (beta chain) originates from a study of blood T cell repertoires in COVID-19. The V gene lost 4 bases and the J gene lost 0 bases, with 13 bases spanning the gap. The CDR3 has 15 amino acids. CDR1 is LGHNA, CDR2 YNFKEQ, per germline. Method: immunoSEQ multiplex PCR; TCRdb's copy keeps in-frame clones and lacks some. The table has hundreds of thousands of clones, 90% seen once. Enrollees, 18 to 89 years old, lived in 20 to 25 US areas. The clonotype was recovered from a woman aged 18-29 years with acute COVID-19. The V gene is TRBV4-2, the J gene TRBJ2-7; D is undetermined. Material: PBMCs or T cells enriched from blood (not recorded which). CDR3 DNA: TGTGCCAGCAGCCGTCGCCGAGAACTCTCCTACGAGCAGTACTTC. Translated, it gives CASSRRRELSYEQYF.